This entry describes one T cell receptor beta chain. The record originates from a study of CD8 T cells in Susac syndrome. Control patients had untreated stable or active relapsing-remitting multiple sclerosis by revised McDonald criteria. RNA, at about 0.45 to 1 ug, was reverse transcribed with random hexamers. TCRdb ran MiXCR on the immunoSEQ multiplex PCR reads and lists one entry per CDR3 protein. The sample has around 270,000 distinct CDR3 sequences; approximately 89% are singletons. The CDR3 sequence is 16 residues long. Losses at the gene ends were 2 bases for V and 4 bases for J; bases not matched to a gene: 7.

Material: CD8+ T cells from PBMCs. The TCR was taken from a human donor with multiple sclerosis. The genes are TRBV12-3 or TRBV12-4 and TRBJ2-3; 9 bases are a match to TRBD2. CDR3 sequence (DNA): TGTGCCAGCAGTTTAAATAGCGGGAGTCTCCCAGATACGCAGTATTTT. Amino acid sequence: CASSLNSGSLPDTQYF.